A selection of T cell receptor beta chains follows, all from one sample in a study of blood T cell repertoires in COVID-19. Using immunoSEQ multiplex PCR, the repertoire was profiled, and TCRdb retains in-frame clones only, with some absent. The sample records approximately 220,000 clones, 85% to 90% being singletons. Sequenced input: peripheral blood. The receptors shown here come from a woman in her forties or fifties with acute or convalescent COVID-19. Each CDR3 is given with its conserved first and last residue. Fields, in order: clone size, J gene, CDR3 length, V gene, D gene, CDR3 DNA, CDR3 protein. D genes are given only for firm matches. Some rows have no size entry. The others give once, few or many, or a class for an expanded clone.

.,TRBJ2-1,17,TRBV4-3,.,TGCGCCAGCAGCCAAGATTCCAGCGGGTGGATGTGGGGTGAGCAGTTCTTC,CASSQDSSGWMWGEQFF
.,TRBJ2-1,12,TRBV19,TRBD1,TGTGCCAGTAGTTGGACAGGGGTTGAGCAGTTCTTC,CASSWTGVEQFF
once,TRBJ2-1,12,TRBV12-3/TRBV12-4,.,TGTGCCAGCAGTGCGACTCAGGGCGAGCAGTTCTTC,CASSATQGEQFF
.,TRBJ2-7,15,TRBV7-3,TRBD2,TGTGCCAGCAGCGTCGGAAGCGGGGGGGCCTACGAGCAGTACTTC,CASSVGSGGAYEQYF
.,TRBJ1-2,14,TRBV12-5,.,TGTGCTAGTGGTTTCTCCGGGGGAGAGTATGGCTACACCTTC,CASGFSGGEYGYTF
.,TRBJ2-5,16,TRBV5-4,.,TGTGCCAGCAGCTTGGTCGGGGGTCGACATCAAGAGACCCAGTACTTC,CASSLVGGRHQETQYF
once,TRBJ2-3,15,TRBV5-4,TRBD2,TGTGCCAGCATCCAATCGGGCGGGAGGCCAGATACGCAGTATTTT,CASIQSGGRPDTQYF
.,TRBJ2-7,14,TRBV27,.,TGTGCCAGCAGTTTCCGCGGGCCGGCCTACGAGCAGTACTTC,CASSFRGPAYEQYF
.,TRBJ2-5,16,TRBV18,TRBD1,TGTGCCAGCTCACCGGGGACAGGGGGTCTCCAAGAGACCCAGTACTTC,CASSPGTGGLQETQYF
.,TRBJ1-1,16,TRBV4-2,.,TGTGCCAGCAGCCAAGCCCCCGCGGGAGGGGACCCCGAAGCTTTCTTT,CASSQAPAGGDPEAFF
.,TRBJ2-7,13,TRBV5-6,.,TGTGCCAGCAGCCCGGAAGGGGCCTACGAGCAGTACTTC,CASSPEGAYEQYF
.,TRBJ1-1,12,TRBV3-1/TRBV3-2,TRBD1,TGTGCCAGCAGCCAAGAGGTAGGGGGCGCTTTCTTT,CASSQEVGGAFF
.,TRBJ2-7,12,TRBV28,.,TGTGCCAGCAGCCGTCCCCCCGTCGAGCAGTACTTC,CASSRPPVEQYF
.,TRBJ1-1,12,TRBV18,.,TGTGCCAGCTCAGTGGCGGGGACTGAAGCTTTCTTT,CASSVAGTEAFF
.,TRBJ2-3,14,TRBV6-6,.,TGTGCCAGCAGTTACGAGGGTCGAACAGATACGCAGTATTTT,CASSYEGRTDTQYF
.,TRBJ1-5,14,TRBV30,TRBD1,TGTGCCTGGAAGGGGCAGGGGGTTGGTCAGCCCCAGCATTTT,CAWKGQGVGQPQHF
.,TRBJ2-7,14,TRBV5-4,.,TGTGCCAGCAGCCCAGAAGGAGCCTCCTACGAGCAGTACTTC,CASSPEGASYEQYF
.,TRBJ2-7,15,TRBV7-2,TRBD1,TGTGCCAGCAGCCGGACAGGGGGGTACTCCTACGAGCAGTACTTC,CASSRTGGYSYEQYF
.,TRBJ2-3,13,TRBV29-1,.,TGCAGCGTTGACCAAGGGGGCACAGATACGCAGTATTTT,CSVDQGGTDTQYF
.,TRBJ2-7,13,TRBV5-1,TRBD1,TGCGCCAGCAGCGTGGACCGGGACAGGGGCCTGTACTTC,CASSVDRDRGLYF
once,TRBJ2-3,16,TRBV5-1,TRBD1,TGCGCCAGCAGCCCGACCGGGACAGGGGGAACAGATACGCAGTATTTT,CASSPTGTGGTDTQYF
.,TRBJ2-5,14,TRBV5-6,.,TGTGCCAGCAGCTTGGGGGGCAGACAAGAGACCCAGTACTTC,CASSLGGRQETQYF
.,TRBJ1-1,15,TRBV19,TRBD1,TGTGCCAGTAGTATTACAGGGGGGATGAACACTGAAGCTTTCTTT,CASSITGGMNTEAFF
once,TRBJ1-1,13,TRBV4-3,.,TGCGCCAGCAGCCAGCTATCGAACACTGAAGCTTTCTTT,CASSQLSNTEAFF
.,TRBJ2-3,13,TRBV11-3,.,TGTGCCAGCAGCTTAAGAATCGGAGATACGCAGTATTTT,CASSLRIGDTQYF
.,TRBJ2-7,11,TRBV5-1,.,TGCGCCAGCAGCTCCGCCTACGAGCAGTACTTC,CASSSAYEQYF
few,TRBJ2-7,14,TRBV5-4,TRBD1,TGTGCCAGCAGCTTGGCACAGGGGGTCCACGAGCAGTACTTC,CASSLAQGVHEQYF
.,TRBJ2-1,16,TRBV9,.,TGTGCCAGCAGCGCTCTCCCAGGGGAGGGTTACAATGAGCAGTTCTTC,CASSALPGEGYNEQFF
.,TRBJ2-3,11,TRBV29-1,TRBD1,TGCAGCGTTGTGGGTGACAGGGGACAGTATTTT,CSVVGDRGQYF
.,TRBJ2-1,14,TRBV4-2,.,TGTGCCAGCAGCCAAGTCCCTTCCTACAATGAGCAGTTCTTC,CASSQVPSYNEQFF
.,TRBJ1-2,11,TRBV6-4,.,TGTGCCAGCAGTCCGTCGTATGGCTACACCTTC,CASSPSYGYTF
.,TRBJ2-3,15,TRBV4-1,TRBD2,TGCGCCAGCAGCCATCCGTCTAGCGGTTCAGATACGCAGTATTTT,CASSHPSSGSDTQYF
.,TRBJ2-3,14,TRBV11-2,TRBD2,TGTGCCAGCAGCTTTAGCGGGAGGGGCGATACGCAGTATTTT,CASSFSGRGDTQYF
.,TRBJ1-1,14,TRBV6-5,TRBD1,TGTGCCAGCAGCTGGGGACAGACGGACACTGAAGCTTTCTTT,CASSWGQTDTEAFF
.,TRBJ2-1,15,TRBV9,.,TGTGCCAGCAGCCGTATGGAGGGGTCCTACAATGAGCAGTTCTTC,CASSRMEGSYNEQFF
.,TRBJ2-7,12,TRBV29-1,TRBD2,TGCACCCCTACGGGGGGGAGCCACGAGCAGTACTTC,CTPTGGSHEQYF
.,TRBJ1-1,15,TRBV24-1,.,TGTGCCACCAGTGATTTACGCAGGGAAAACACTGAAGCTTTCTTT,CATSDLRRENTEAFF
.,TRBJ2-5,17,TRBV7-2,TRBD2,TGTGCCAGCAGCCCCATCACCAGGACTAGCGGGAAAGAGACCCAGTACTTC,CASSPITRTSGKETQYF
once,TRBJ2-1,16,TRBV10-1,TRBD2,TGCGCCAGCAGGAGACTAGCGGGGGGGCTCGAGGATGAGCAGTTCTTC,CASRRLAGGLEDEQFF
.,TRBJ2-7,13,TRBV19,.,TGTGCCAGTAGTATCAACAGGGATTACGAGCAGTACTTC,CASSINRDYEQYF